The sequence of this T cell receptor beta chain was determined in a study of T cells in Graves' hyperthyroidism and ophthalmopathy. Germline-derived CDR1 and CDR2 are DFQATT and SNEGSKA (reference sequence). The CDR3 runs to 15 residues. V lost 6 bases and J lost 0; bases outside the gene matches: 10. Amplification yielded TCR beta CDR3 regions, with RNA transcripts as the source. TCR CDR3 regions were first amplified by RT-PCR with HTBI primers. TCRdb itself ran the multiplex PCR reads through MiXCR, one entry per CDR3 protein. The sample lists about 400,000 distinct CDR3 sequences; roughly 14% were seen once. Ten or more counts support this clonotype. PBMCs were collected from a 10 ml volume of fresh peripheral blood.

The sequencing input was blood. This TCR was sampled from a woman in her late teens or twenties with Graves' hyperthyroidism. The chain joins TRBV20-1 to TRBJ1-2, with 7 positions matching TRBD1. The chain's CDR3 is CSALNRDSANYGYTF. CDR3 nucleotide sequence: TGCAGTGCCCTAAACCGGGACAGCGCTAACTATGGCTACACCTTC.